This TCR beta chain was identified during a study of control samples from healthy donors and cancer patients. TCRdb's table, derived via immunoSEQ multiplex PCR, lists solely in-frame clones and lacks some. The table has tens of thousands of clones, roughly 90% seen once. The CDR3 totals 15 residues. Trimming shortened V by 5 bases and J by 4 bases, and 14 bases separated the two germline ends. The germline gives CDR1 SGHTA, CDR2 FQGTGA. The chain joins TRBV7-3 to TRBJ2-2; either TRBD1 or TRBD2 may fit D (6 bases each). Material: PBMCs. The receptor's source is a man aged 35 to 55 with colorectal cancer. CDR3 protein: CASSPLRGGTGELFF. For the CDR3, the DNA is TGTGCCAGCAGCCCCCTCAGGGGAGGCACCGGGGAGCTGTTTTTT.